This T cell receptor (beta chain) was documented in a study of identifying expanded T cells in peripheral blood. Points from the study as a whole: Differentially abundant clones: around 1.2 between replicates, roughly 16 at approximately 13 days, 18 to 20 at four. Variance in clone template counts between approximately two-week samples significantly increased with total template count across all healthy donors.

Collection occurred without any documented infections or immune events in donors. Germline CDR1 and CDR2: SGHRS and YFSETQ. The CDR3 consists of 13 residues. V was trimmed by 1 base and J by 6 bases, leaving 7 bases between them. A note on this clone: The antigen remains unidentified.

Profiling relied on immunoSEQ multiplex PCR, and the TCRdb table lists in-frame clones only, not all of them. The data show over 65,000 clones, with around 90% seen just once and 7% to 8.5% held by the top ten. The receptor was derived from a person between 18 and 75 years old in good health. The chain is built from TRBV5-1 and TRBJ2-2; D is unresolved. Sequencing was performed on blood. The DNA for the CDR3 is TGCGCCAGCAGCTTGATTCCATCCGGGGAGCTGTTTTTT. Its protein product is CASSLIPSGELFF.